The rows below give T cell receptor beta chains drawn from one sample of a study of T cell repertoires in cytomegalovirus infection. Each CDR3 protein gets one entry after TCRdb re-called the reads with MiXCR. Counted here are 310,000 or so distinct CDR3 sequences, just under 25% occurring once; the ten biggest clones make up roughly 13%. No antigen is known for these receptors. Sequenced material: cultured PBMCs, taken from culture after CMV antigen stimulation. These receptors all stem from a human donor in good health (CMV status not recorded). Some clones in this sample may be carry-over from other donors' samples. Both conserved end residues are part of each CDR3. The D gene is left open where the match is weak. For some rows the clone size is stated as once, few or many, or as a class when expanded; others skip it.

clone_size	d_call	v_call	j_call	cdr3_nt	cdr3_aa
few	-	TRBV7-2	TRBJ1-2	TGTGCCAGCAGCTTACAGACGTCTAACTATGGCTACACCTTC	CASSLQTSNYGYTF
few	-	TRBV7-2	TRBJ1-1	TGTGCCAGCAGCCCTGTTGAGGGTGTTAAAGCTTTCTTT	CASSPVEGVKAFF
many	-	TRBV7-2	TRBJ2-5	TGTGCCAGCAGGTCCGGGGAGACCCAGTACTTC	CASRSGETQYF
-	TRBD1	TRBV20-1	TRBJ2-7	TGCAGTGCTAGATCCGACGAACAGGGGACCTACGAGCAGTACTTC	CSARSDEQGTYEQYF
few	TRBD2	TRBV15	TRBJ2-1	TGTGCCACCAGCAGGGTACTAGCGGCCTACAATGAGCAGTTCTTC	CATSRVLAAYNEQFF
few	-	TRBV20-1	TRBJ2-1	TGCAGTGCGCGGATTATCGGTGAGCAGTTCTTC	CSARIIGEQFF
-	TRBD1	TRBV12-3/TRBV12-4	TRBJ2-3	TGTGCCAGCAGTTTTGGGACAGGGGGAGATACGCAGTATTTT	CASSFGTGGDTQYF
few	TRBD1	TRBV2	TRBJ1-2	TGTGCCAGCAACCAGGGGGCAGACGGCTACACCTTC	CASNQGADGYTF
-	-	TRBV27	TRBJ1-5	TGTGCCAGCAGCCTTGAAACGGGATATCAGCCCCAGCATTTT	CASSLETGYQPQHF
-	TRBD1	TRBV28	TRBJ1-3	TGTGCCAGCAGTTTTCAACCCGACAGGGGGCTATTGTTTTCTGGAAACACCATATATTTT	CASSFQPDRGLLFSGNTIYF
many	TRBD1	TRBV7-9	TRBJ2-5	TGTGCCAGCAGCTTAGCCGGGACAGGGGGCGCCGGGGAGACCCAGTACTTC	CASSLAGTGGAGETQYF
few	-	TRBV6-1	TRBJ1-1	TGTGCCAGCAGCCGCCTGGCGGGCACTGAAGCTTTCTTT	CASSRLAGTEAFF
-	TRBD2	TRBV20-1	TRBJ2-3	TGCAGTGCTTCCCCCTTTAGCGGGAACACAGATACGCAGTATTTT	CSASPFSGNTDTQYF
few	-	TRBV6-2/TRBV6-3	TRBJ1-1	TGTGCCAGCAGTTATGAGGGTCGTTCAGGCAATGAAGCTTTCTTT	CASSYEGRSGNEAFF
many	-	TRBV7-2	TRBJ2-3	TGTGCCAGCAGCTTAGAATCCGGGGTTGGCACAGATACGCAGTATTTT	CASSLESGVGTDTQYF
-	-	TRBV5-1	TRBJ1-1	TGCGCCAGCAGCTTGAGGGAGGGGAACACTGAAGCTTTCTTT	CASSLREGNTEAFF
few	-	TRBV15	TRBJ2-7	TGTGCCACCAGCAGGGGCTACGAGCAGTACTTC	CATSRGYEQYF
-	TRBD2	TRBV6-2/TRBV6-3	TRBJ2-2	TGTGCCAGCAGTTCGCTAGGGGCGGGAGTCGCTAACACCGGGGAGCTGTTTTTT	CASSSLGAGVANTGELFF
-	TRBD2	TRBV7-8	TRBJ2-3	TGTGCCAGCAGGGGGAGGGTCACAGATACGCAGTATTTT	CASRGRVTDTQYF
-	-	TRBV4-3	TRBJ1-5	TGCGCCAGCAGCCAAGGTCTAGCCCTTCGGCAGCCCCAGCATTTT	CASSQGLALRQPQHF
many	-	TRBV7-8	TRBJ1-1	TGTGCCAGCAGCTTGCGGAGCGGGGGAGCAAACACTGAAGCTTTCTTT	CASSLRSGGANTEAFF
few	-	TRBV7-9	TRBJ2-5	TGTGCCAGCAGAGGACTGATGGAGACCCAGTACTTC	CASRGLMETQYF
many	TRBD2	TRBV7-2	TRBJ2-3	TGTGCCAGCAGCCGAACGGCCGGGACTAGCAACACAGATACGCAGTATTTT	CASSRTAGTSNTDTQYF
-	TRBD2	TRBV15	TRBJ2-3	TGTGCCACCAGCAGAGCATTCGGACTAGCGGGCAGCACAGATACGCAGTATTTT	CATSRAFGLAGSTDTQYF
few	TRBD2	TRBV5-1	TRBJ2-5	TGCGCCAGCAGCAGCGGACTAGCGGGATTCCAAGAGACCCAGTACTTC	CASSSGLAGFQETQYF
-	TRBD2	TRBV12-3/TRBV12-4	TRBJ2-1	TGTGCCAGCAGCTTTCGGACTAGCGGGGACAATGAGCAGTTCTTC	CASSFRTSGDNEQFF
-	-	TRBV11-2	TRBJ2-2	TGTGCCAGCAGCCGACTGGGGGGCGCGAACACCGGGGAGCTGTTTTTT	CASSRLGGANTGELFF
-	TRBD2	TRBV6-8	TRBJ2-1	TGTGCCAGCAGAGTACTAGCGGGAGGGTTATATGAGCAGTTCTTC	CASRVLAGGLYEQFF
-	-	TRBV11-3	TRBJ2-3	TGTGCCAGCAGTCTTTACTCGGAGTATACAGATACGCAGTATTTT	CASSLYSEYTDTQYF
-	TRBD2	TRBV7-9	TRBJ2-2	TGTGCCAGCAGCAACCCTAGCGGGAGGAACACCGGGGAGCTGTTTTTT	CASSNPSGRNTGELFF
-	-	TRBV2	TRBJ2-7	TGTGCCAGCAGTGTGAGCGGACCCTACGAGCAGTACTTC	CASSVSGPYEQYF
many	-	TRBV7-2	TRBJ2-3	TGTGCCAGCAGCTTAGTCGACAAACCTGGCACAGATACGCAGTATTTT	CASSLVDKPGTDTQYF
-	-	TRBV6-2/TRBV6-3	TRBJ2-1	TGTGCCAGCAGTAATAGCGGCTATGAGCAGTCCTTC	CASSNSGYEQSF